The text below deals with one T cell receptor beta chain. Trimming removed 8 bases at V and 4 bases at J, with 14 bases between. Germline CDR1 is GTSNPN and CDR2 is SVGIG (reference sequence). The CDR3 is 12 residues long. The sample originates from a study of blood T cell repertoires in COVID-19. At the level of the study: The origin of the acute and convalescent COVID-19 samples was the United States, Italy and Spain. PBMCs, B-cell-depleted T cells, or T cells provided the cDNA or gDNA that made up the material.

In the authors' workflow: By means of reference gene primer amplification, nucleated cell counts were estimated. Clones were read by immunoSEQ multiplex PCR, and TCRdb kept only the in-frame ones, dropping some. V, J and clone size are taken as reported in that table, and D and trimming were inferred from the DNA itself. The sample shows roughly 100,000 clones, roughly nine tenths of them seen only once. The chain employs TRBV30 and TRBJ2-5, with D unresolved. Material: peripheral blood. This receptor was identified in a middle-aged man with acute or convalescent COVID-19. The CDR3 is CAGSRPLETQYF. In nucleotides, the CDR3 is TGTGCCGGTTCGAGGCCGCTAGAGACCCAGTACTTC.